The sequence of this TCR beta chain was determined in a study of cytomegalovirus exposure and HLA in healthy donors. Study observations and caveats: The sole available immune exposure information was CMV serostatus. A highly shared variant cluster was judged a likely technical artifact.

The PCR ran on 60 Vbeta and 13 Jbeta primers. Sequenced by immunoSEQ multiplex PCR; TCRdb stores in-frame clones only, minus some. The sample contains some 97,000 clones, approximately 68% of which appear only once. The donors, nominally healthy at sampling, likely had unrecorded immune exposures. Germline CDR1 reads SGDLS; CDR2 reads YYNGEE. Trimming took off 5 bases at V and 0 bases at J, with 9 bases between the two ends. The CDR3 spans 14 residues. As concerns this clone: The antigen is undetermined.

Sequenced sample: PBMCs. The receptor was derived from a woman between 18 and 29 years old in good health and CMV-seropositive. V gene TRBV9 combines with J gene TRBJ1-3; D perhaps matches TRBD1 (6 bases). The CDR3 reads CASSTGLSGNTIYF. CDR3 in DNA: TGTGCCAGCAGTACAGGGCTCTCTGGAAACACCATATATTTT.